Listed below are T cell receptor beta chains from one sample, sequenced in a study of beta chain features in type 1 diabetes. The table came from immunoSEQ multiplex PCR; TCRdb's copy has only in-frame clones and leaves some out. The table lists about 900,000 clones, roughly 15% of them singletons. The sample consisted of naive CD4+ T cells from blood. The receptors come from a woman aged 18-29 years in good health. Each CDR3 is given with its conserved first and last residue. D genes are given only for firm matches. Clone size is given for some rows only: seen once, a few or many times, or a class if the clone is expanded.

d_call | j_call | v_call | clone_size | cdr3_aa | cdr3_nt
. | TRBJ2-7 | TRBV4-3 | few | CASSPTPSYEQYF | TGCGCCAGCAGCCCCACGCCTTCCTACGAGCAGTACTTC
. | TRBJ2-5 | TRBV19 | few | CASSMRRETQYF | TGTGCCAGTAGTATGCGGCGAGAGACCCAGTACTTC
. | TRBJ1-1 | TRBV23-1 | few | CASSQSEGQPTEAFF | TGCGCCAGCAGTCAATCGGAGGGGCAGCCCACTGAAGCTTTCTTT
. | TRBJ2-3 | TRBV20-1 | . | CSVRGTDTQYF | TGCAGTGTTAGAGGCACAGATACGCAGTATTTT
TRBD1 | TRBJ2-7 | TRBV7-3 | . | CASSEQGDSYEQYF | TGTGCCAGCAGCGAACAGGGGGATTCCTACGAGCAGTACTTC
. | TRBJ2-1 | TRBV9 | . | CASSSQGGGNEQFF | TGTGCCAGCAGCTCGCAGGGGGGAGGAAATGAGCAGTTCTTC
. | TRBJ2-5 | TRBV27 | . | CASRAYDRQETQYF | TGTGCCAGCAGGGCTTACGACAGGCAAGAGACCCAGTACTTC
. | TRBJ2-3 | TRBV19 | few | CASSPGIHQDTQYF | TGTGCCAGTAGCCCGGGAATTCATCAGGATACGCAGTATTTT
TRBD2 | TRBJ2-2 | TRBV28 | few | CASSLVLAGAGELFF | TGTGCCAGCAGTTTGGTCCTAGCGGGAGCCGGGGAGCTGTTTTTT
. | TRBJ2-3 | TRBV6-1 | . | CASSERPRADTQYF | TGTGCCAGCAGTGAACGACCCCGGGCTGATACGCAGTATTTT
. | TRBJ2-1 | TRBV7-2 | . | CASILFRGNEQFF | TGTGCCAGCATCCTCTTCCGGGGAAATGAGCAGTTCTTC
. | TRBJ2-2 | TRBV7-2 | few | CASSFSQRTTGELFF | TGTGCCAGCAGCTTTTCACAGAGAACAACCGGGGAGCTGTTTTTT
TRBD1 | TRBJ1-1 | TRBV7-8 | few | CASSLVGQGLTEAFF | TGTGCCAGCAGCTTAGTAGGACAGGGTTTAACTGAAGCTTTCTTT
TRBD1 | TRBJ2-7 | TRBV27 | . | CASSQDRGRSSYEQYF | TGTGCCAGCAGCCAAGACAGGGGTCGAAGTTCCTACGAGCAGTACTTC
. | TRBJ2-3 | TRBV4-1 | . | CASSQEIQADITDTQYF | TGCGCCAGCAGCCAAGAGATCCAGGCCGATATCACAGATACGCAGTATTTT
. | TRBJ1-3 | TRBV5-1 | . | CASSLGHSTGNTIYF | TGCGCCAGCAGCTTGGGGCACAGTACCGGAAACACCATATATTTT
TRBD1 | TRBJ1-1 | TRBV6-5 | . | CASYRGVTEAFF | TGTGCTTCATACAGGGGAGTCACTGAAGCTTTCTTT
. | TRBJ2-7 | TRBV2 | . | CASSYTGQPYEQYF | TGTGCCAGCAGTTACACCGGTCAGCCCTACGAGCAGTACTTC
TRBD1 | TRBJ2-7 | TRBV2 | . | CASSAGTGVYEQYF | TGTGCCAGCAGTGCCGGGACAGGAGTTTACGAGCAGTACTTC
. | TRBJ1-5 | TRBV7-8 | . | CASSPTRQGRNQPQHF | TGTGCCAGCAGCCCAACGAGGCAAGGCCGCAATCAGCCCCAGCATTTT
TRBD2 | TRBJ2-1 | TRBV28 | . | CASRGLRDEQFF | TGTGCCAGCAGGGGACTAAGGGATGAGCAGTTCTTC
. | TRBJ1-5 | TRBV4-1 | few | CASSPQGNYNQPQHF | TGCGCCAGCAGCCCACAGGGAAATTACAATCAGCCCCAGCATTTT
. | TRBJ1-5 | TRBV6-1 | . | CASSRQGSNQPQHF | TGTGCCAGCAGTCGGCAGGGGAGCAATCAGCCCCAGCATTTT
. | TRBJ2-5 | TRBV5-5 | once | CASSFWGLGETQYF | TGTGCCAGCAGCTTCTGGGGTTTGGGAGAGACCCAGTACTTC
. | TRBJ1-2 | TRBV27 | few | CASSLLGNSTYGYTF | TGTGCCAGCAGTTTATTAGGGAATTCCACCTATGGCTACACCTTC
TRBD2 | TRBJ2-7 | TRBV2 | . | CASRAQRTTGLAGGEEYF | TGTGCCAGCAGGGCCCAAAGAACAACTGGACTAGCGGGAGGAGAGGAGTACTTC
. | TRBJ2-5 | TRBV21-1 | . | CASSKGHRETQYF | TGTGCCAGCAGCAAAGGGCATCGGGAGACCCAGTACTTC
. | TRBJ2-7 | TRBV7-9 | . | CASSLAEGQYF | TGTGCCAGCAGCTTAGCGGAGGGGCAGTACTTC
TRBD2 | TRBJ2-1 | TRBV7-9 | few | CASSLVDSGGSYNEQFF | TGTGCCAGCAGCTTAGTGGATTCGGGAGGGTCCTACAATGAGCAGTTCTTC
TRBD2 | TRBJ2-3 | TRBV7-2 | . | CASSQTSGRGTDTQYF | TGTGCCAGCAGCCAGACTAGCGGGAGGGGCACAGATACGCAGTATTTT
. | TRBJ1-4 | TRBV5-1 | . | CASSLGTAYNEKLFF | TGCGCCAGCAGCTTGGGGACAGCCTATAATGAAAAACTGTTTTTT
. | TRBJ1-5 | TRBV27 | . | CASASRGASNQPQHF | TGTGCCAGCGCATCGAGGGGGGCATCCAATCAGCCCCAGCATTTT
TRBD2 | TRBJ2-1 | TRBV29-1 | few | CSVRTPGLAGLAEQFF | TGCAGCGTTCGTACTCCGGGACTAGCGGGATTAGCTGAGCAGTTCTTC
. | TRBJ1-5 | TRBV18 | . | CASSPPEAGNQPQHF | TGTGCCAGCTCACCACCGGAAGCCGGCAATCAGCCCCAGCATTTT
. | TRBJ1-5 | TRBV19 | . | CASSRPNQPQHF | TGTGCCAGTAGTCGGCCAAATCAGCCCCAGCATTTT
TRBD1 | TRBJ1-3 | TRBV19 | few | CASGHRDSSGNTIYF | TGTGCCAGTGGCCACAGGGACAGCTCTGGAAACACCATATATTTT
. | TRBJ2-7 | TRBV20-1 | . | CSARKSYEQYF | TGCAGTGCTAGGAAATCCTACGAGCAGTACTTC
TRBD1 | TRBJ2-7 | TRBV5-1 | . | CASSGGQENYEQYF | TGCGCCAGCAGCGGTGGACAGGAAAACTACGAGCAGTACTTC
. | TRBJ2-7 | TRBV7-9 | . | CASSLGGSSSLDYEQYF | TGTGCCAGCAGCTTAGGGGGCTCCTCATCTCTGGACTACGAGCAGTACTTC
. | TRBJ2-7 | TRBV25-1 | few | CASSVLRDFPGEQYF | TGTGCCAGCAGTGTTCTCCGGGACTTCCCGGGGGAGCAGTACTTC
. | TRBJ2-7 | TRBV18 | . | CASSPPGNEQYF | TGTGCCAGCTCACCACCGGGGAACGAGCAGTACTTC
. | TRBJ2-5 | TRBV7-9 | . | CASSLVSVETQYF | TGTGCCAGCAGCTTAGTCTCGGTAGAGACCCAGTACTTC
TRBD1 | TRBJ2-1 | TRBV7-2 | few | CASRPQQGAYNEQFF | TGTGCCAGCAGGCCTCAACAGGGGGCGTACAATGAGCAGTTCTTC
TRBD2 | TRBJ2-1 | TRBV5-6 | . | CASSLRGGTYNEQFF | TGTGCCAGCAGCTTGCGGGGAGGGACCTACAATGAGCAGTTCTTC
TRBD2 | TRBJ2-7 | TRBV18 | few | CASSPDRGGNYEQYF | TGTGCCAGCTCACCGGATCGGGGGGGTAACTACGAGCAGTACTTC
. | TRBJ2-7 | TRBV16 | few | CASSHHDVYYEQYF | TGTGCCAGCAGCCACCATGACGTATACTACGAGCAGTACTTC
TRBD2 | TRBJ2-1 | TRBV7-9 | . | CASSQGLAGIDEQFF | TGTGCCAGCAGTCAAGGACTAGCGGGAATCGACGAGCAGTTCTTC
. | TRBJ2-5 | TRBV18 | . | CASSPRSGARETQYF | TGTGCCAGCTCACCCCGGTCAGGGGCCAGGGAGACCCAGTACTTC
TRBD1 | TRBJ2-5 | TRBV27 | . | CASSLLGDRGVWETQYF | TGTGCCAGCAGTTTATTGGGCGACAGGGGAGTTTGGGAGACCCAGTACTTC
. | TRBJ2-1 | TRBV18 | . | CASSPLRPSRDEQFF | TGTGCCAGCTCACCCCTCCGGCCTAGTCGGGATGAGCAGTTCTTC
. | TRBJ2-7 | TRBV30 | . | CAWIHYEQYF | TGTGCCTGGATACACTACGAGCAGTACTTC
. | TRBJ1-5 | TRBV18 | . | CASSPPGRGNQPQHF | TGTGCCAGCTCACCACCCGGGCGCGGCAATCAGCCCCAGCATTTT
TRBD2 | TRBJ2-2 | TRBV28 | . | CASLGLADTGELFF | TGTGCCAGCTTGGGACTAGCAGACACCGGGGAGCTGTTTTTT
. | TRBJ2-3 | TRBV5-4 | few | CASRPRAHTDTQYF | TGTGCCAGCAGGCCGCGGGCCCACACAGATACGCAGTATTTT